What follows describes a single TCR beta chain. This clonotype has more than one count but fewer than ten. No antigen is known for it. No base-level quality is on record; no much larger clone is a single base apart. The sample belongs to a study of regulatory T cells in long-lasting Graves disease (dated by TCRdb to about 2021). A note on the overall study: Patients with newly diagnosed Graves' disease had been on antithyroid drugs for under 3 months. Patients with persistent Graves' disease were compared with patients with newly diagnosed Graves' disease using TCR sequencing and RNA sequencing of peripheral blood. The study was registered as a clinical trial and conducted in China. A total of approximately 35 samples underwent TCR sequencing: about 13 from persistent and approximately 20 from newly diagnosed Graves' disease patients. Broad study findings and their caveats: Sequencing and analysis were limited to the TCR beta chain. Because the primary lesion, thyroid tissue, could not be accessed, the study looked at peripheral blood alone. TRBV28, TRBJ1-2 and TRBJ2-5 were preferentially used in persistent disease, while TRBV20-1 and TRBJ2-1 were favored in newly diagnosed disease. Lower TCR Shannon entropy and fewer highly expanded clones were observed in persistent Graves' disease patients than in newly diagnosed patients, which suggested clonal expansion. A larger number of public clonotypes was shared among persistent patients (approximately 2,600) than among newly diagnosed patients (around 890). The authors noted that the small sample size was a limitation that may lower accuracy.

The library was made by multiplex PCR. This sample was sequenced with an Illumina HiSeq 4000. To build TCR beta libraries, CDR3 regions were amplified by Arm-PCR using iRepertoire HTBI primers. Before sequencing, the PCR products went through gel purification. The paper's processing steps were these. Gene usage analysis of CDR3 amino acid clonotypes used the roughly 62 TRBV and around 14 TRBJ segments found across samples. COPE and FqMerger were used to merge the filtered high-quality paired reads into contigs. BLAST was used to align contigs to IMGT TRBV, TRBD and TRBJ reference genes, and CDR3 was defined according to IMGT. Any clonotype with a frequency above 0.1% was classified as a highly expanded clone. Shannon entropy was used to measure repertoire diversity, and the Gini coefficient was used to measure V-J evenness. A clonotype found in more than one individual was treated as public. Starting from the raw public reads, TCRdb applied fastp trimming at Q25, assembled clones with MiXCR and retained in-frame beta chains. Rows merge per CDR3 protein into single entries with the most common DNA and genes. Here the V and J calls rest on TCRdb's processing, not on the authors' analysis. The sample table holds roughly 220,000 distinct CDR3 sequences, of which around 16% were seen once. The ten most abundant clones make up approximately 20% of the sample.

The meaning of the sample's time point label: newly diagnosed GD, antithyroid drugs for less than 3 months. For both TCR sequencing and RNA sequencing, RNA was extracted from PBMCs using TRIzol. The diagnosis of Graves' disease was made according to American Thyroid Association guidelines. The patients came from an endocrinology department in Xi'an, China. Each patient gave approximately 9.7 milliliters of peripheral blood, collected in an EDTA anticoagulant tube. Ficoll Paque Plus density gradient separation was used to isolate PBMCs, and no additional T cell sorting was done. An Agilent 2100 Bioanalyzer and agarose gel were used to check RNA quality, while a NanoDrop 2000 measured RNA concentration. V ends up 8 bases short and J 4 bases short, with an unmatched junction base count of 2. Sequences SNHLY (CDR1) and FYNNEI (CDR2) are obtained from the germline V gene. Measured from the cysteine to the phenylalanine, the CDR3 is 12 residues long. Just the 36-base CDR3 DNA is kept, in frame starting at base 1.

The chain couples TRBV2 to TRBJ1-2; 9 of the junction bases match TRBD1. Sequences were derived from peripheral blood mononuclear cells (PBMCs), sampled at new diagnosis, from a patient treated with antithyroid drugs. The TCR was taken from a female donor with Graves disease. Here is the DNA: TGTGCCAGCTTGACAGGGGGCTATGGCTACACCTTC. This codes for CASLTGGYGYTF.